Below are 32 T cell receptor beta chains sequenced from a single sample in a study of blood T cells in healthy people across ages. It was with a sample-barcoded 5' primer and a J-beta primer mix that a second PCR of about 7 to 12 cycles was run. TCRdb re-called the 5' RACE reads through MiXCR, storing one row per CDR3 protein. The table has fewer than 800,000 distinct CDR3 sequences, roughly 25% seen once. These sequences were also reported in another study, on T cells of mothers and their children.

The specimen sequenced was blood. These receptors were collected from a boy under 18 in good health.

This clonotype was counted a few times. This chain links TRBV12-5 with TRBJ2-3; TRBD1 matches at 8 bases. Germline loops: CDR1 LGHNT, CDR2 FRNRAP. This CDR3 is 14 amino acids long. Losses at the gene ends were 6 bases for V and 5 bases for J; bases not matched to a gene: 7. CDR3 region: CASGEGQGRDTQYF. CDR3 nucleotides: TGTGCTAGTGGGGAAGGACAGGGTCGAGATACGCAGTATTTT.

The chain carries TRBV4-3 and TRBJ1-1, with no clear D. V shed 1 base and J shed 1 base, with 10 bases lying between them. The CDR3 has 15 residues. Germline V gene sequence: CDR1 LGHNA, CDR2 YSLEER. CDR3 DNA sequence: TGCGCCAGCAGCCAAGGCGGAGGTTCGAACACTGAAGCTTTCTTT. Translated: CASSQGGGSNTEAFF.

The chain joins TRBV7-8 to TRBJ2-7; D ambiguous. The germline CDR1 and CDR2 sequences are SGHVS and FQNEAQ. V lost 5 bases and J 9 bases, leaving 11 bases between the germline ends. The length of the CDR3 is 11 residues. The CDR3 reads CASSQNHGQYF. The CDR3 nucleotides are TGTGCCAGCAGCCAAAACCACGGGCAGTACTTC. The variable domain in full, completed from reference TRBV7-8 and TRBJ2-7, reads GAGVSQSPRYKVAKRGQDVALRCDPISGHVSLFWYQQALGQGPEFLTYFQNEAQLDKSGLPSDRFFAERPEGSVSTLKIQRTQQEDSAVYLCASSQNHGQYFGPGTRLTVT.

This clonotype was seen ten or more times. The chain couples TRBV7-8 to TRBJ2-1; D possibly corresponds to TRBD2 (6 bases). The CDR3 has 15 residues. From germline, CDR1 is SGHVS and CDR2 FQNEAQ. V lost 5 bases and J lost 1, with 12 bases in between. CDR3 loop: CASSLSGLSYNEQFF. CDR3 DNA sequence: TGTGCCAGCAGCCTTAGCGGTTTATCCTACAATGAGCAGTTCTTC.

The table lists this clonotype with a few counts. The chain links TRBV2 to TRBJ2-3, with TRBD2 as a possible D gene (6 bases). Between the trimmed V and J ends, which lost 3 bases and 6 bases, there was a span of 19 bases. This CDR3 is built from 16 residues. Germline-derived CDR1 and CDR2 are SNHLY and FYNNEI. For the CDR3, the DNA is TGTGCCAGCAGTGACGAGTTTGGCGGGGTTCTGGATACGCAGTATTTT. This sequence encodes CASSDEFGGVLDTQYF.

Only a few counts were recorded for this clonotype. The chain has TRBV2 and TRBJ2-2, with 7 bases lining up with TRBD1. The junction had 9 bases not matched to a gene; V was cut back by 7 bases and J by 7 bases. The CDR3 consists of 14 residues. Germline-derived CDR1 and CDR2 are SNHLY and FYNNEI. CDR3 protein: CASIPRGRVGELFF. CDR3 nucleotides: TGTGCCAGCATCCCGAGGGGGCGGGTCGGGGAGCTGTTTTTT.

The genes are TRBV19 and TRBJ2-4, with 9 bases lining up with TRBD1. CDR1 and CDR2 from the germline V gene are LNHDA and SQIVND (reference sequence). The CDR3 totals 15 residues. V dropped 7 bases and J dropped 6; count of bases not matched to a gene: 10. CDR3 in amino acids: CASTLPTDRGNIQYF. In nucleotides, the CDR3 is TGTGCCAGTACCCTTCCGACGGACAGGGGAAACATTCAGTACTTC. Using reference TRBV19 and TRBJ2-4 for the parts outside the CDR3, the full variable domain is DGGITQSPKYLFRKEGQNVTLSCEQNLNHDAMYWYRQDPGQGLRLIYYSQIVNDFQKGDIAEGYSVSREKKESFPLTVTSAQKNPTAFYLCASTLPTDRGNIQYFGAGTRLSVL.

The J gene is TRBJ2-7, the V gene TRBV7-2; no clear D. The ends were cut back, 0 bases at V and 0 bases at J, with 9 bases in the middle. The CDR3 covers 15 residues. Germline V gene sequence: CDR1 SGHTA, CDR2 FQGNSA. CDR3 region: CASSLALIPSYEQYF. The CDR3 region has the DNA TGTGCCAGCAGCTTAGCGCTAATCCCCTCCTACGAGCAGTACTTC. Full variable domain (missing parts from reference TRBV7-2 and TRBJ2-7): GAGVSQSPSNKVTEKGKDVELRCDPISGHTALYWYRQSLGQGLEFLIYFQGNSAPDKSGLPSDRFSAERTGGSVSTLTIQRTQQEDSAVYLCASSLALIPSYEQYFGPGTRLTVT.

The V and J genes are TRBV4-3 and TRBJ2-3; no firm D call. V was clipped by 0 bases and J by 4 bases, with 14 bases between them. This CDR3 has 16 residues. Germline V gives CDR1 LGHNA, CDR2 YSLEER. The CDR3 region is CASSQESSLAPDTQYF. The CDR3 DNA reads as TGCGCCAGCAGCCAAGAGAGCAGTTTAGCCCCAGATACGCAGTATTTT.

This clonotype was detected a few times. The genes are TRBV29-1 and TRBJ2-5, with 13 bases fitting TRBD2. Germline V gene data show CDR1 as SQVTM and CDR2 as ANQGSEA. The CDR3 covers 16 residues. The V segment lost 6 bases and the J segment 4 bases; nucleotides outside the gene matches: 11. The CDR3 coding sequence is TGCAGCGTGTCCGGGACTAGCGGGACCGAGAGAGAGACCCAGTACTTC. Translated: CSVSGTSGTERETQYF. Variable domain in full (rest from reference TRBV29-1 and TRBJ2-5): SAVISQKPSRDICQRGTSLTIQCQVDSQVTMMFWYRQQPGQSLTLIATANQGSEATYESGFVIDKFPISRPNLTFSTLTVSNMSPEDSSIYLCSVSGTSGTERETQYFGPGTRLLVL.

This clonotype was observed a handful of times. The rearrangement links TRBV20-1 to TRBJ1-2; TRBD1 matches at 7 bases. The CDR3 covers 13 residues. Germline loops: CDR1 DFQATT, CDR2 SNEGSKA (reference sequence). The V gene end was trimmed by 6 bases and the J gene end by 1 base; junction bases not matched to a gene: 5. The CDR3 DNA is TGCAGTGCCGGGGACAGATTTAACTATGGCTACACCTTC. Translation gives CSAGDRFNYGYTF.

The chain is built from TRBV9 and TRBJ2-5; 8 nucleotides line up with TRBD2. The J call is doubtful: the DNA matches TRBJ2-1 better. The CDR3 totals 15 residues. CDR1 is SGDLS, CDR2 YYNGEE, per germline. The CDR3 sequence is CASSVLGGAWEEQFF. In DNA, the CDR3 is TGTGCCAGCAGCGTACTCGGGGGGGCCTGGGAGGAGCAGTTCTTC.

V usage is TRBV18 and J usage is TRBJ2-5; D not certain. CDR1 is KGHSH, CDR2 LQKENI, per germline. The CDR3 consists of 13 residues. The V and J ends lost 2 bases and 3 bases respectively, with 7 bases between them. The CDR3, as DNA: TGTGCCAGCTCACCAATGAGAGAAGAGACCCAGTACTTC. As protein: CASSPMREETQYF.

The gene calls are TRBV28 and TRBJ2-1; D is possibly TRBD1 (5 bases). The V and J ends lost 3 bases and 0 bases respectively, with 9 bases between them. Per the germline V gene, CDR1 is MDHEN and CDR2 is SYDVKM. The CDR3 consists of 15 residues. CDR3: CASSFDSSSYNEQFF. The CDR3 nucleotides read TGTGCCAGCAGTTTTGACAGTAGCTCCTACAATGAGCAGTTCTTC.

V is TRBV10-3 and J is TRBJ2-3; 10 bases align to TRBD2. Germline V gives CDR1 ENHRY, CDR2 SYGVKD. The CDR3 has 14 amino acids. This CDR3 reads CATQREGSADTQYF. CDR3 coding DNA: TGTGCTACTCAGCGGGAGGGATCGGCAGATACGCAGTATTTT.

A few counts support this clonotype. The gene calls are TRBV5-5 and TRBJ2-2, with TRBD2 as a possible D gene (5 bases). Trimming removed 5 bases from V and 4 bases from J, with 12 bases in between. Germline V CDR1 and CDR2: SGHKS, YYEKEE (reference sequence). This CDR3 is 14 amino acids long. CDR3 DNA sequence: TGTGCCAGCAGTACTAGGGCGGGCACCGGGGAGCTGTTTTTT. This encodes CASSTRAGTGELFF. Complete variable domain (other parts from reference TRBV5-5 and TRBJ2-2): DAGVTQSPTHLIKTRGQQVTLRCSPISGHKSVSWYQQVLGQGPQFIFQYYEKEERGRGNFPDRFSARQFPNYSSELNVNALLLGDSALYLCASSTRAGTGELFFGEGSRLTVL.

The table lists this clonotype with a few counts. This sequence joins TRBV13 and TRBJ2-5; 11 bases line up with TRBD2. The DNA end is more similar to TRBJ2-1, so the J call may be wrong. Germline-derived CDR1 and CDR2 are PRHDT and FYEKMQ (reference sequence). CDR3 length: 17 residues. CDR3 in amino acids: CASSRRILAGGSDEQFF. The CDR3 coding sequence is TGTGCCAGCAGCCGCCGGATTCTAGCGGGAGGATCGGATGAGCAGTTCTTC.

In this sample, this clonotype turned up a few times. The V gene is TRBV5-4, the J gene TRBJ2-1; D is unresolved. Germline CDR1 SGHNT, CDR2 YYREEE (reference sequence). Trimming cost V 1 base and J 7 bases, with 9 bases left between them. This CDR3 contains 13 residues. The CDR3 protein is CASSLKAENEQFF. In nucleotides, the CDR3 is TGTGCCAGCAGCTTGAAGGCGGAAAATGAGCAGTTCTTC. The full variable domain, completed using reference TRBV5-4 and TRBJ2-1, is ETGVTQSPTHLIKTRGQQVTLRCSSQSGHNTVSWYQQALGQGPQFIFQYYREEENGRGNFPPRFSGLQFPNYSSELNVNALELDDSALYLCASSLKAENEQFFGPGTRLTVL.

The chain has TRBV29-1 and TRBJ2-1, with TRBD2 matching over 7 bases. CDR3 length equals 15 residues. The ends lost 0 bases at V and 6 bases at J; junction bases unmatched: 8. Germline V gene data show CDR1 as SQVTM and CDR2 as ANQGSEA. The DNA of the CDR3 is TGCAGCGTTGAAGATGGGGGGGAACGGGGCAATGAGCAGTTCTTC. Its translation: CSVEDGGERGNEQFF.

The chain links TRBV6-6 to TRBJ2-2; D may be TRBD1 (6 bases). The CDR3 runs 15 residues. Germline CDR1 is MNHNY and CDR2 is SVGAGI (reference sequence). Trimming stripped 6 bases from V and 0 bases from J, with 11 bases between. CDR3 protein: CASSQGHANTGELFF. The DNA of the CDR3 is TGTGCCAGCAGCCAGGGACACGCGAACACCGGGGAGCTGTTTTTT.

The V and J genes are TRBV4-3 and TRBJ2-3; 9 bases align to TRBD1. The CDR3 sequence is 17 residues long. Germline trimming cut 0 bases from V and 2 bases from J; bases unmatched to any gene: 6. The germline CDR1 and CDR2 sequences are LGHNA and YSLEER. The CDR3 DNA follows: TGCGCCAGCAGCCAAGACTCCGGGACAGGGAACACAGATACGCAGTATTTT. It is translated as CASSQDSGTGNTDTQYF.

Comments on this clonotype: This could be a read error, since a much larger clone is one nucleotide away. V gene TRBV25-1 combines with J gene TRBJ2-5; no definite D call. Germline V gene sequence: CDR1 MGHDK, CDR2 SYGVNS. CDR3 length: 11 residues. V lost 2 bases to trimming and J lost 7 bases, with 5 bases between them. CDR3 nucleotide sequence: TGTGCCAGCAGTGAACGGGTGACCCAGTACTTC. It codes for CASSERVTQYF.

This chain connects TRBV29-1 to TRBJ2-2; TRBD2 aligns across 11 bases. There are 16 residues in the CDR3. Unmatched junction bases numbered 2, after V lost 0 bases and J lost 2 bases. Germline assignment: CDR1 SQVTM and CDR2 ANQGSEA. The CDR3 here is CSVEETSGINTGELFF. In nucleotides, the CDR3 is TGCAGCGTTGAAGAGACTAGCGGGATAAACACCGGGGAGCTGTTTTTT.

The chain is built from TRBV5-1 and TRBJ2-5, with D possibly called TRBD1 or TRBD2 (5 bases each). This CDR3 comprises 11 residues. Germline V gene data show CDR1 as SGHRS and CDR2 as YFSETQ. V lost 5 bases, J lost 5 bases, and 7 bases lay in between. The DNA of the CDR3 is TGCGCCAGCAGAGGGGAGGAGACCCAGTACTTC. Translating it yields CASRGEETQYF.

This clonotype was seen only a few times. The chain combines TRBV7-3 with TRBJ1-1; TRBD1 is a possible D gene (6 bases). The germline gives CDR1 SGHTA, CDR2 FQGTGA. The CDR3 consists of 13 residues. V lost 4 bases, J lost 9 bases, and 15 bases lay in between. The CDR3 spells CASSYFFDRQAFF. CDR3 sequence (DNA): TGTGCCAGCAGCTACTTTTTTGACAGGCAAGCTTTCTTT.

CDR3 bases: TGCAGTGCTAGAATACTAGCGGGGGGCCAAAGCTCCTACAATGAGCAGTTCTTC. As protein: CSARILAGGQSSYNEQFF. The chain employs TRBV20-1 and TRBJ2-1, with 12 bases identical to TRBD2. CDR1 and CDR2 (germline): DFQATT, SNEGSKA (reference sequence). V shed 2 bases, J shed 0 bases, and the junction held 8 bases outside the gene matches. The CDR3 length is 18 residues.

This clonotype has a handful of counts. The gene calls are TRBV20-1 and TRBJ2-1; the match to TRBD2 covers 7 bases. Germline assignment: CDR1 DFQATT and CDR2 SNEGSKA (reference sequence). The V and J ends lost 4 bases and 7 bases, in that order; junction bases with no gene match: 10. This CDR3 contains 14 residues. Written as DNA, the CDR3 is TGCAGTGCTATGGTCGCGGGAGAGTTAAATGAGCAGTTCTTC. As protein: CSAMVAGELNEQFF.

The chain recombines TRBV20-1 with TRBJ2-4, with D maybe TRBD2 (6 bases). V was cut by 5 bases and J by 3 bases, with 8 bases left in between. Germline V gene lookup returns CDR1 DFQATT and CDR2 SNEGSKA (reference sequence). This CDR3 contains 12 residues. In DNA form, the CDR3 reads TGCAGTGCTTTGGGGGGCAAAAACATTCAGTACTTC. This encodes CSALGGKNIQYF.

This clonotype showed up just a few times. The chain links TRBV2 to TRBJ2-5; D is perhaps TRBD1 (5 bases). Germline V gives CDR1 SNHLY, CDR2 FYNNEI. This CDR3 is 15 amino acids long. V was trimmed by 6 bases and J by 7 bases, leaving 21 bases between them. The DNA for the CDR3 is TGTGCCAGCAGCTCAGGGTCGGGTGAAGTCGGGACCCAGTACTTC. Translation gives CASSSGSGEVGTQYF.

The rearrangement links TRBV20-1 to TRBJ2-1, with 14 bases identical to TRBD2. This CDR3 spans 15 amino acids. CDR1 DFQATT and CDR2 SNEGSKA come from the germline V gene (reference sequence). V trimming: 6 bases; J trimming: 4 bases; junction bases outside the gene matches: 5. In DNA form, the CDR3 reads TGCAGTGCCATAGGACTAGCGGGAGGATACAATGAGCAGTTCTTC. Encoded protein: CSAIGLAGGYNEQFF.

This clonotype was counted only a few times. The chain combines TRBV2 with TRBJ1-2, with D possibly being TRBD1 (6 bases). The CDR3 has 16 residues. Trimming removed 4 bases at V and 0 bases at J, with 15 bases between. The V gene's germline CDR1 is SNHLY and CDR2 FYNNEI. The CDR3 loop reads CASSVLRDMANYGYTF. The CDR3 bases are TGTGCCAGCAGTGTTTTAAGGGACATGGCTAACTATGGCTACACCTTC. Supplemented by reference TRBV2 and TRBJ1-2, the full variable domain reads EPEVTQTPSHQVTQMGQEVILRCVPISNHLYFYWYRQILGQKVEFLVSFYNNEISEKSEIFDDQFSVERPDGSNFTLKIRSTKLEDSAMYFCASSVLRDMANYGYTFGSGTRLTVV.

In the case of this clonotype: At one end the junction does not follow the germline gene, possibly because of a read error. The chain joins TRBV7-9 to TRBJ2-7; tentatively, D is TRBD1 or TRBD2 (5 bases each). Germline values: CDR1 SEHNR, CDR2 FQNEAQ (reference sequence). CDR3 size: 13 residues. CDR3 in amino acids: CASSRDGTYGQYF. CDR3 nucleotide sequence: TGTGCCAGCAGCCGGGACGGGACCTACGGGCAGTACTTC. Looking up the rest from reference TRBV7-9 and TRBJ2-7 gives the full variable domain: DTGVSQNPRHKITKRGQNVTFRCDPISEHNRLYWYRQTLGQGPEFLTYFQNEAQLEKSRLLSDRFSAERPKGSFSTLEIQRTEQGDSAMYLCASSRDGTYGQYFGPGTRLTVT.